The 30 T cell receptor beta chains listed next were all sequenced from one sample in a study of blood T cell repertoires in COVID-19. Only in-frame clones appear in the TCRdb table, and some are missing; sequencing was by immunoSEQ multiplex PCR. The sample includes about 49,000 clones, 65% to 90% of them seen just once. The sample consisted of peripheral blood. These TCRs come from a woman aged 80 or older with COVID-19, enrolled during active disease.

CDR3 sequence reads: CASSPQEFSGANVLTF. CDR3 bases: TGTGCCAGCTCACCACAGGAGTTCTCTGGGGCCAACGTCCTGACTTTC. The chain links TRBV18 to TRBJ2-6; D gene unclear. Germline V gene lookup returns CDR1 KGHSH and CDR2 LQKENI. This CDR3 has 16 amino acids. V dropped 1 base and J dropped 0 bases, with 7 bases sitting between them.

The CDR3 bases are TGTGCCTGGAGTGTACACGGGACCTACGAGCAGTACTTC. Encoded protein: CAWSVHGTYEQYF. The rearrangement joins TRBV30 to TRBJ2-7; D might be TRBD2 (5 bases). The CDR3 has 13 residues. V shed 0 bases and J shed 2 bases, with 8 bases lying between them. Germline values: CDR1 GTSNPN, CDR2 SVGIG (reference sequence).

The chain uses TRBV6-5 and TRBJ1-3, with 7 bases that match TRBD1. J was trimmed by 0 bases and V by 4 bases; bases with no gene match: 6. The CDR3 totals 16 residues. CDR1 MNHEY and CDR2 SVGAGI come from the germline V gene. In DNA, the CDR3 is TGTGCCAGCAGTTTTATGACAGGGAACTCTGGAAACACCATATATTTT. Residues: CASSFMTGNSGNTIYF.

The chain links TRBV24-1 to TRBJ2-1; a weak D match, TRBD1 (5 bases). Germline V lookup: CDR1 KGHDR, CDR2 SFDVKD. V lost 10 bases and J 5 bases, leaving 11 bases between the germline ends. The CDR3 covers 12 residues. CDR3 loop: CATKGQNNEQFF. CDR3 DNA: TGTGCCACGAAGGGGCAAAACAATGAGCAGTTCTTC.

CDR3 sequence reads: CASSYRVGRLAGVNEQFF. CDR3 DNA: TGTGCCAGCAGTTACAGAGTTGGTAGACTAGCAGGAGTGAATGAGCAGTTCTTC. The V gene is TRBV6-2 or TRBV6-3, the J gene TRBJ2-1, with TRBD2 matching over 7 bases. The CDR3 extends over 18 amino acids. With V trimmed by 2 bases and J by 7 bases, 17 bases remained unmatched. CDR1 and CDR2 from the germline V gene are MNHEY and SVGEGT.

The genes are TRBV18 and TRBJ1-1, with TRBD1 matching 8 bases. The CDR3 runs to 16 residues. The germline CDR1 and CDR2 sequences are KGHSH and LQKENI. Losses at the gene ends were 4 bases for V and 6 bases for J; bases not matched to a gene: 13. Written as DNA, the CDR3 is TGTGCCAGCTCACTGGGGACAGGCCCAACCCTCTCTGAAGCTTTCTTT. Translation gives CASSLGTGPTLSEAFF. Looking up the rest from reference TRBV18 and TRBJ1-1 gives the full variable domain: NAGVMQNPRHLVRRRGQEARLRCSPMKGHSHVYWYRQLPEEGLKFMVYLQKENIIDESGMPKERFSAEFPKEGPSILRIQQVVRGDSAAYFCASSLGTGPTLSEAFFGQGTRLTVV.

The chain couples TRBV27 to TRBJ2-1; TRBD2 agrees at 10 bases. Germline values: CDR1 MNHEY, CDR2 SMNVEV (reference sequence). This CDR3 spans 19 amino acids. The junction had 17 bases not matched to a gene; V was cut back by 2 bases and J by 7 bases. The CDR3 sequence is CASSLGFRPQREGYNEQFF. The CDR3, as DNA: TGTGCCAGCAGTTTAGGATTTCGTCCCCAGCGGGAGGGCTATAATGAGCAGTTCTTC.

V gene TRBV5-1 combines with J gene TRBJ2-7, with 13 bases lining up with TRBD2. The J segment lost 4 bases and the V segment lost 4 bases, leaving 5 bases of the junction unmatched. Per germline, CDR1 SGHRS and CDR2 YFSETQ. The CDR3 sequence is 15 residues long. CDR3 in amino acids: CASSLGLAGAYEQYF. The CDR3 region has the DNA TGCGCCAGCAGCCTAGGACTAGCGGGAGCTTACGAGCAGTACTTC. The whole variable domain, filled in from reference TRBV5-1 and TRBJ2-7, reads KAGVTQTPRYLIKTRGQQVTLSCSPISGHRSVSWYQQTPGQGLQFLFEYFSETQRNKGNFPGRFSGRQFSNSRSEMNVSTLELGDSALYLCASSLGLAGAYEQYFGPGTRLTVT.

V is TRBV10-3 and J is TRBJ2-2, with 7 bases that match TRBD2. Germline V gene lookup returns CDR1 ENHRY and CDR2 SYGVKD. The trim removed 0 bases at V and 0 bases at J, leaving 4 bases unmatched. The CDR3 is made up of 17 amino acids. The CDR3 DNA reads as TGTGCCATCAGTGAGTCAGGGAGGGGTCCGAACACCGGGGAGCTGTTTTTT. Protein product: CAISESGRGPNTGELFF.

The V and J genes are TRBV4-1 and TRBJ2-7; TRBD2 might be the D (6 bases). The V gene lost 2 bases and the J gene lost 3 bases, with 14 bases spanning the gap. In germline, CDR1 is MGHRA, CDR2 YSYEKL. The CDR3 covers 15 residues. The CDR3 coding sequence is TGCGCCAGCAGCCAAACTAGCACCGCCTTCTACGAGCAGTACTTC. Protein: CASSQTSTAFYEQYF.

The V call is TRBV28, the J call TRBJ2-5; 8 nucleotides line up with TRBD1. The CDR3 length is 15 residues. V trimming: 9 bases; J trimming: 2 bases; junction bases outside the gene matches: 11. Germline V gives CDR1 MDHEN, CDR2 SYDVKM. The CDR3 nucleotides read TGTGCCAGTGGGCCCGGGACAGGCGCACAAGAGACCCAGTACTTC. Protein sequence: CASGPGTGAQETQYF.

The rearrangement uses TRBV19 and TRBJ1-5; TRBD1 agrees at 9 bases. The CDR3 loop spans 15 amino acids. CDR1 is LNHDA, CDR2 SQIVND, per germline (reference sequence). With 5 bases clipped from V and 2 bases from J, the junction kept 4 bases outside the gene matches. The DNA of the CDR3 is TGTGCCAGTAGTCCGAGGGACAGGGGCAATCAGCCCCAGCATTTT. As protein: CASSPRDRGNQPQHF.

The chain couples TRBV7-2 to TRBJ2-1; TRBD2 aligns across 12 bases. The CDR3 spans 15 residues. The V and J ends lost 1 base and 9 bases, in that order; junction bases with no gene match: 4. The V gene's germline CDR1 is SGHTA and CDR2 FQGNSA. CDR3 in amino acids: CASSLVLAGGGEQFF. CDR3 nucleotide sequence: TGTGCCAGCAGCTTAGTCCTAGCGGGAGGGGGTGAGCAGTTCTTC.

The chain is built from TRBV29-1 and TRBJ1-2; tentative D call: TRBD1 (5 bases). The germline gives CDR1 SQVTM, CDR2 ANQGSEA. This CDR3 contains 14 residues. V was trimmed by 5 bases and J by 6 bases, leaving 19 bases between them. CDR3 sequence reads: CSVSPWGSPDGYTF. CDR3 in DNA: TGCAGCGTTAGCCCCTGGGGCAGTCCGGATGGCTACACCTTC.

The V gene is TRBV7-9, the J gene TRBJ2-1, with 9 bases fitting TRBD1. CDR3 length: 17 amino acids. The germline CDR1 and CDR2 sequences are SEHNR and FQNEAQ (reference sequence). V was pared by 9 bases and J by 8 bases, with 20 bases of the junction left unmatched. CDR3 protein: CARQGPKGTGLSHEQFF. CDR3 DNA sequence: TGTGCCAGGCAAGGGCCAAAGGGGACAGGGTTATCTCATGAGCAGTTCTTC.

This chain uses TRBV6-6 with TRBJ2-5, with 9 bases identical to TRBD2. Trimming at V came to 4 bases and at J to 4 bases, leaving 7 bases not matched to a gene. This CDR3 is built from 15 residues. Germline V CDR1 and CDR2: MNHNY, SVGAGI (reference sequence). The CDR3 protein is CASSSGLATPETQYF. The DNA for the CDR3 is TGTGCCAGCAGTTCGGGACTAGCAACCCCAGAGACCCAGTACTTC.

This clone occurred once. The CDR3 region is CASRRGLAGGPTMFF. In nucleotides, the CDR3 is TGTGCCAGCAGACGAGGACTAGCGGGAGGGCCGACTATGTTCTTC. The rearrangement uses TRBV6-4 and TRBJ2-1; 15 bases fit TRBD2. CDR3 length: 15 amino acids. CDR1 MRHNA and CDR2 SNTAGT come from the germline V gene. The junction had 12 bases not matched to a gene; V was cut back by 6 bases and J by 15 bases.

The chain links TRBV27 to TRBJ1-4; D not resolved. Germline V gene lookup returns CDR1 MNHEY and CDR2 SMNVEV (reference sequence). The V gene lost 5 bases and the J gene lost 7 bases, with 23 bases spanning the gap. This CDR3 contains 17 residues. The CDR3 region has the DNA TGTGCCAGCAGTCCCCGCCGAGCCGGTGCCCGGGGTGAAAAACTGTTTTTT. It is translated as CASSPRRAGARGEKLFF.

The chain has TRBV21-1 and TRBJ2-7; the DNA was not used to check the table's D call, TRBD1. TRBV21-1 is a recognized pseudogene. The CDR3 consists of 13 residues. CDR3 region: CASSNRGLHEQYF. CDR3 nucleotides: TGTGCCAGCAGCAATAGGGGGTTGCACGAGCAGTACTTC.

This clone was seen just once. The chain recombines TRBV28 with TRBJ2-5, with 7 bases identical to TRBD1. The CDR3 consists of 17 residues. J lost 5 bases, V lost 3 bases, and 15 bases had no gene match. Germline CDR1 reads MDHEN; CDR2 reads SYDVKM. CDR3 nucleotide sequence: TGTGCCAGCAGTTTCCCGACAGGGTTTATTGATGCGGAGACCCAGTACTTC. It translates to CASSFPTGFIDAETQYF.

The chain has TRBV7-6 and TRBJ2-1, with TRBD2 matching over 10 bases. Trimming took 1 base from V and 6 from J; bases not matched to a gene: 12. Looked up from germline, CDR1 is SGHVS and CDR2 is FNYEAQ. CDR3 length equals 18 residues. CDR3 protein: CASSLVSSGRGAANEQFF. The CDR3 region has the DNA TGTGCCAGCAGCTTAGTATCTAGCGGGAGAGGTGCCGCCAATGAGCAGTTCTTC.

The rearrangement joins TRBV12-3 or TRBV12-4 to TRBJ2-7, with TRBD2 as a possible D gene (5 bases). The V end lost 3 bases, the J end lost 0 bases, and 6 bases lay between the germline ends. The CDR3 is made up of 13 amino acids. Here the CDR3 reads CASSFGVSYEQYF. For the CDR3, the DNA is TGTGCCAGCAGTTTCGGGGTCTCCTACGAGCAGTACTTC.

This rearrangement joins TRBV12-3 or TRBV12-4 to TRBJ2-4, with 9 bases fitting TRBD1. This CDR3 has 13 residues. V lost 3 bases and J lost 11; bases outside the gene matches: 5. The CDR3 DNA follows: TGTGCCAGCAGTTTGGGGACAGGGAGCGTTCAGTACTTC. Its protein is CASSLGTGSVQYF.

The chain recombines TRBV15 with TRBJ2-7, with a weak D call TRBD2 (5 bases). Looked up from germline, CDR1 is LNHNV and CDR2 is YYDKDF (reference sequence). V shed 3 bases and J shed 0 bases, with 18 bases lying between them. The CDR3 consists of 17 residues. CDR3 protein: CATSSGFEGELSYEQYF. In DNA, the CDR3 is TGTGCCACCAGCAGCGGGTTTGAGGGAGAACTCTCCTACGAGCAGTACTTC.

The V gene is TRBV30, the J gene TRBJ1-3, with TRBD1 matching over 9 bases. The CDR3 extends over 15 amino acids. The V and J ends lost 2 bases and 2 bases, in that order; junction bases with no gene match: 4. Germline CDR1 reads GTSNPN; CDR2 reads SVGIG (reference sequence). The DNA for the CDR3 is TGTGCCTGGAGTTACCGGGACAGGGCTGGAAACACCATATATTTT. The encoded protein is CAWSYRDRAGNTIYF.

This clone was recorded only once. This chain links TRBV30 with TRBJ1-5, with a weak D call TRBD1 (6 bases). The V end was cut by 5 bases, the J end by 0 bases, with 8 bases between. CDR3 length: 13 amino acids. Germline CDR1 and CDR2: GTSNPN and SVGIG (reference sequence). As DNA, the CDR3 is TGTGCCTGGTCGGACAGTAGCAATCAGCCCCAGCATTTT. Translated, it gives CAWSDSSNQPQHF.

The V and J genes are TRBV2 and TRBJ1-4; a possible D gene is TRBD1 (5 bases). CDR3 length equals 15 residues. V dropped 4 bases and J dropped 0 bases, with 9 bases sitting between them. From germline, CDR1 is SNHLY and CDR2 FYNNEI. In DNA, the CDR3 is TGTGCCAGCAGTGGAGACAGAGCAACTAATGAAAAACTGTTTTTT. This encodes CASSGDRATNEKLFF.

J is TRBJ1-6 and V is TRBV18; D gene uncertain. The V and J ends lost 3 bases and 10 bases respectively, with 16 bases between them. The CDR3 totals 15 residues. CDR1 and CDR2 from the germline V gene are KGHSH and LQKENI. CDR3 sequence reads: CASSPRGILGSPLHF. The CDR3 DNA sequence: TGTGCCAGCTCACCTCGAGGTATCCTAGGCTCACCCCTCCACTTT.

The chain's CDR3 is CASSPRGSGGLETQYF. CDR3 DNA sequence: TGTGCCAGCAGCCCCCGTGGTAGCGGGGGTCTTGAGACCCAGTACTTC. J is TRBJ2-5 and V is TRBV11-2; 9 bases fit TRBD2. The CDR3 is 16 amino acids. Germline assignment: CDR1 SGHAT and CDR2 FQNNGV. V trimming: 5 bases; J trimming: 5 bases; junction bases outside the gene matches: 12.

This chain joins TRBV20-1 and TRBJ2-3; D not resolved. The V gene's germline CDR1 is DFQATT and CDR2 SNEGSKA (reference sequence). CDR3 length: 8 amino acids. CDR3 sequence: CSPDTQYF. CDR3 DNA: TGCAGCCCGGATACGCAGTATTTT.